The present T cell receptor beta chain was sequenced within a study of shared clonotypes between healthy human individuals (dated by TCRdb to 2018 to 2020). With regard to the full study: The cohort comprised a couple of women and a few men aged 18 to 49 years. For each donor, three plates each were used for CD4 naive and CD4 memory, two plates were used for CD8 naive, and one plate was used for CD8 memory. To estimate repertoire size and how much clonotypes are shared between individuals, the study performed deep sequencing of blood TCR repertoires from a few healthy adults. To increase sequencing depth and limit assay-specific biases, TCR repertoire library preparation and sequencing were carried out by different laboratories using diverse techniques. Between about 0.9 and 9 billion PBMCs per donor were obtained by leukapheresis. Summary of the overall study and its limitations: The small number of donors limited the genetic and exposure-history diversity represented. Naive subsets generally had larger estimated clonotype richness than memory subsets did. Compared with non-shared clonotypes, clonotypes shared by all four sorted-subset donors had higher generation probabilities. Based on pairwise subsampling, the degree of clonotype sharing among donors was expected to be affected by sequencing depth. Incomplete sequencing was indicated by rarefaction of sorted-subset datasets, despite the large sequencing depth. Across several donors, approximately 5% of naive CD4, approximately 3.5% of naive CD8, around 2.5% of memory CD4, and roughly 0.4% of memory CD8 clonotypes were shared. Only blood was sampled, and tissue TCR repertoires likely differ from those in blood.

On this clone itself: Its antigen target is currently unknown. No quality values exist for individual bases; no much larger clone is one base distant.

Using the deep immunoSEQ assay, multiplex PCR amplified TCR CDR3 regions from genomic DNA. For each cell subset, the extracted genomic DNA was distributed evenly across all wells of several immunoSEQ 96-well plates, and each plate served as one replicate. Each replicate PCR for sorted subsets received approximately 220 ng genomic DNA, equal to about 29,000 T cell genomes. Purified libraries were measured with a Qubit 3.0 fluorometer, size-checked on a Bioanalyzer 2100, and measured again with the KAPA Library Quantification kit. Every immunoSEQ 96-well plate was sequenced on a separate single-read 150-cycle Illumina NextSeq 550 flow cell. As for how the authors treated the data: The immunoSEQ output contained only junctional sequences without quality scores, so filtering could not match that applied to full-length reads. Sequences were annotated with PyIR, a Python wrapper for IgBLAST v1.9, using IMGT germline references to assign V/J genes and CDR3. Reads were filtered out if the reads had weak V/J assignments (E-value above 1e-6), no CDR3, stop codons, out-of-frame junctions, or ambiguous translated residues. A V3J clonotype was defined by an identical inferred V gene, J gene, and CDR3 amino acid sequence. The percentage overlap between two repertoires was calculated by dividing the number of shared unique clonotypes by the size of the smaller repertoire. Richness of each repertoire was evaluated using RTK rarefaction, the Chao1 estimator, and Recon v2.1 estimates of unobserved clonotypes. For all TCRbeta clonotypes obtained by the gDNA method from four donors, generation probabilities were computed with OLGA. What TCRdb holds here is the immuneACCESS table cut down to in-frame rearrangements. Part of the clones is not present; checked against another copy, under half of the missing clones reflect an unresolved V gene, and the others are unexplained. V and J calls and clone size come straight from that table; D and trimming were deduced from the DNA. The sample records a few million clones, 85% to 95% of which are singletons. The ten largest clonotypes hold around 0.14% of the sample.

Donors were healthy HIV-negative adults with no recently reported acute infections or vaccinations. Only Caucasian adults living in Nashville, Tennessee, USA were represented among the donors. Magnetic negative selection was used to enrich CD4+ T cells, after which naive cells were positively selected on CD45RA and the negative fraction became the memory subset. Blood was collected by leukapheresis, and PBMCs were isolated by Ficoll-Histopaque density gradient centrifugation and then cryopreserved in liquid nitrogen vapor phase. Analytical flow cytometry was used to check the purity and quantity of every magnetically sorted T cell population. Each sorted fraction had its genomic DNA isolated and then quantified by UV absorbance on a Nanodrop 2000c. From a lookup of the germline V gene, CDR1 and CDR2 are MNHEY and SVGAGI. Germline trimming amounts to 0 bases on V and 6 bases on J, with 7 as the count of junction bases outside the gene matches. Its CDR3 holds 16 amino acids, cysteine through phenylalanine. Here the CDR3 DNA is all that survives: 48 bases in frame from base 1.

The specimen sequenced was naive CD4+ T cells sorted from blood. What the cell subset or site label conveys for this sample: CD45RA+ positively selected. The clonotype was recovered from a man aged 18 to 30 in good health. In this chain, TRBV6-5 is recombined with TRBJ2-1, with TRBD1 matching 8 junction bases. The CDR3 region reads CASSYSSGGGINEQFF. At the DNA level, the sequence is TGTGCCAGCAGTTACTCGTCAGGGGGCGGGATCAATGAGCAGTTCTTC.